This T cell receptor beta chain comes out of a study of CD4+ T cells in melanoma (dated 2022 in TCRdb). Study-wide context: The study examined neoantigen-specific CD4+ T cells in human melanoma.

Donors were patients with melanoma. On this clone itself: The antigen it binds to is not known. No much larger clone exists at a distance of one base, and base qualities are not known.

The library was built by means of the immunoSEQ multiplex PCR assay. TCRdb obtained this table from immuneACCESS and retained in-frame rearrangements with V and J assigned. These tables miss some clones; where compared with another copy, unresolved V genes account for less than half of the shortfall, and the remainder is unexplained. The sample data list more than 8,500 clones, and almost 70% of these were observed just once. The ten largest account for 20% of the sample. Overall results and qualifications from the work: Neoantigen-specific CD4+ T cells were reported to be correlated with the function of CD8+ T cells, macrophages and B cells. Neoantigen-specific CD4+ T cells in melanoma were reported to have a range of differentiation states.

The origin of this receptor is a human donor with melanoma. Sequenced: peripheral blood.

The nucleotide sequence is TGTGCCAGCAGCTCACACCAGACCAATGAGCAGTTCTTC. Its amino acids are CASSSHQTNEQFF. The V gene is TRBV9 and the J gene is TRBJ2-1, with the D segment identity uncertain. The junction shows trimming of 4 bases on V and 6 bases on J, plus 11 bases between the germline ends. Via the germline V gene, CDR1 is SGDLS and CDR2 YYNGEE. Measured from the cysteine to the phenylalanine, the CDR3 is 13 residues long. The sequence is cut down to CDR3 DNA, 39 bases in frame from base 1.